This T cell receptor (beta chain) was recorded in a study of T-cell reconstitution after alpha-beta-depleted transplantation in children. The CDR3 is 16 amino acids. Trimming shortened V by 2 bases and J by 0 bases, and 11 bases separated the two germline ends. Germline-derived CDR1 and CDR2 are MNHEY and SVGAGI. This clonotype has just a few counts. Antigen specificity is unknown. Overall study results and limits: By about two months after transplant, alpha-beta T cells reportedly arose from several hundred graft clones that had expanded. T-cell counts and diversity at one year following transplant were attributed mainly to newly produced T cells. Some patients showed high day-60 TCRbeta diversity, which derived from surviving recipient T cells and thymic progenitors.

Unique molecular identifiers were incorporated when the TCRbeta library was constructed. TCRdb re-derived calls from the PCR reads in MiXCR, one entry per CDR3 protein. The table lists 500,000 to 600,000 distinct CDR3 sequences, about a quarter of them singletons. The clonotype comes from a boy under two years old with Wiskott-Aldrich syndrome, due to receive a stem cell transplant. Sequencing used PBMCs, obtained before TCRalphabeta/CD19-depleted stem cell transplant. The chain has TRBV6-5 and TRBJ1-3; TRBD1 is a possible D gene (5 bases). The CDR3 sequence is CASSYLGLNSGNTIYF. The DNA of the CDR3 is TGTGCCAGCAGTTACCTGGGACTTAACTCTGGAAACACCATATATTTT.